This T cell receptor (beta chain) is from a study of T-cell reconstitution after alpha-beta-depleted transplantation in children. The table lists this clonotype with many counts. Preparation of the TCRbeta library used unique molecular identifiers. One entry per CDR3 protein, called by TCRdb with MiXCR from the PCR reads. Here the sample spans more than 200,000 distinct CDR3 sequences, approximately 9.9% being singletons. CDR3 length: 14 residues. Germline V lookup: CDR1 MNHEY, CDR2 SVGAGI. V lost 0 bases and J lost 2, with 7 bases in between. This TCR came from a human donor who donated a stem cell graft to a child with SCID. Source: PBMCs from the stem cell graft donor, taken from the stem cell graft. The rearrangement uses TRBV6-5 and TRBJ2-5; D not resolved. The CDR3 region has the DNA TGTGCCAGCAGTTACTCGACACAGCAAGAGACCCAGTACTTC. This sequence encodes CASSYSTQQETQYF.